The 26 T cell receptor beta chains presented below share a single source sample, sequenced in a study of siplizumab effects on memory and regulatory T cells. Sequencing used immunoSEQ multiplex PCR; TCRdb keeps in-frame clones, though not all of them. The sample has approximately 10,000 clones; more than 40% are singletons. Cells from the mixed lymphocyte reaction were cocultured for 6 days at 37°C. No antigens are known for them. Specimen: CFSE-low (dividing) CD8+ T cells sorted from an allogeneic mixed lymphocyte reaction. Receptors originate from a human donor in good health; the cells came from an allogeneic mixed lymphocyte reaction. Some clones in this sample may be carry-over from other donors' samples.

The rearrangement uses TRBV2 and TRBJ2-7, with D hard to call. Trimming stripped 3 bases from V and 3 bases from J, with 12 bases between. The germline CDR1 and CDR2 sequences are SNHLY and FYNNEI. The CDR3 extends over 14 amino acids. The CDR3 sequence is CASSDGPGFYEQYF. CDR3 nucleotides: TGTGCCAGCAGTGATGGGCCAGGATTCTACGAGCAGTACTTC.

This clone came up once. V and J are TRBV7-6 and TRBJ2-7; D uncertain. Trimming pared 4 bases from V and 5 bases from J, leaving 9 bases between. CDR3 length: 12 amino acids. Germline CDR1 SGHVS, CDR2 FNYEAQ. The CDR3 DNA follows: TGTGCCAGCAGCTCGGGCGGAAACGAGCAGTACTTC. It translates to CASSSGGNEQYF.

J is TRBJ2-7 and V is TRBV4-1; 8 bases fit TRBD2. Losses at the gene ends were 0 bases for V and 2 bases for J; bases not matched to a gene: 6. The germline V gene has CDR1 MGHRA and CDR2 YSYEKL. This CDR3 has 16 amino acids. CDR3 sequence (DNA): TGCGCCAGCAGCCAAGAGGAACTAGCGGCCGCCTACGAGCAGTACTTC. It specifies CASSQEELAAAYEQYF.

V usage is TRBV11-2 and J usage is TRBJ1-1; no clear D. Germline lookup yields CDR1 SGHAT and CDR2 FQNNGV. Trimming shortened V by 2 bases and J by 7 bases, and 11 bases separated the two germline ends. The CDR3 sequence is 13 residues long. The CDR3 spells CASSLWAADEAFF. The DNA of the CDR3 is TGTGCCAGCAGCTTATGGGCAGCAGATGAAGCTTTCTTT. The entire variable domain, with the rest obtained from reference TRBV11-2 and TRBJ1-1, is as follows: EAGVAQSPRYKIIEKRQSVAFWCNPISGHATLYWYQQILGQGPKLLIQFQNNGVVDDSQLPKDRFSAERLKGVDSTLKIQPAKLEDSAVYLCASSLWAADEAFFGQGTRLTVV.

The V and J genes are TRBV6-5 and TRBJ2-7; no definite D call. Germline assignment: CDR1 MNHEY and CDR2 SVGAGI. This CDR3 has 14 residues. The germline V and J ends were trimmed by 5 bases and 5 bases, with 16 bases remaining between them. Here the CDR3 reads CASSRTPERDEQYF. The CDR3 region has the DNA TGTGCCAGCAGTAGAACTCCTGAACGGGACGAGCAGTACTTC.

A single count supports this clone. The V gene is TRBV29-1, the J gene TRBJ2-3; 14 nucleotides align to TRBD2. The trim removed 4 bases at V and 4 bases at J, leaving 1 base unmatched. Looked up from germline, CDR1 is SQVTM and CDR2 is ANQGSEA. The CDR3 is 14 residues long. CDR3 loop: CSVGGLAGADTQYF. The CDR3 DNA reads TGCAGCGTTGGGGGACTAGCGGGAGCAGATACGCAGTATTTT.

The chain is built from TRBV19 and TRBJ1-2; D not resolved. Germline assignment: CDR1 LNHDA and CDR2 SQIVND (reference sequence). Trimming pared 3 bases from V and 3 bases from J, leaving 8 bases between. The CDR3 runs to 13 residues. In DNA form, the CDR3 reads TGTGCCAGTAGTATTCTTGAACACTATGGCTACACCTTC. It is translated as CASSILEHYGYTF.

This chain connects TRBV27 to TRBJ2-3; 11 bases line up with TRBD2. Trimming at V came to 6 bases and at J to 0 bases, leaving 5 bases not matched to a gene. There are 16 residues in the CDR3. Germline lookup yields CDR1 MNHEY and CDR2 SMNVEV (reference sequence). CDR3: CASRGSGRGSTDTQYF. CDR3 nucleotide sequence: TGTGCCAGCAGGGGTAGCGGGAGGGGAAGCACAGATACGCAGTATTTT.

The chain has TRBV4-1 and TRBJ1-5; the D gene is possibly TRBD1 (5 bases). CDR1 MGHRA and CDR2 YSYEKL come from the germline V gene. This CDR3 is built from 14 residues. The V end lost 1 base, the J end lost 7 bases, and 11 bases lay between the germline ends. CDR3 residues: CASSQVAGRQPQHF. The DNA of the CDR3 is TGCGCCAGCAGCCAAGTTGCAGGGAGGCAGCCCCAGCATTTT.

Within the sample, this clone is medium-sized (0.01 to 0.1%). The rearrangement links TRBV7-9 to TRBJ2-1, with D possibly TRBD2 on 6 matching bases. Trimming took 5 bases from V and 6 from J, leaving 11 bases between them. The CDR3 totals 13 residues. Germline V lookup: CDR1 SEHNR, CDR2 FQNEAQ (reference sequence). The CDR3, as DNA: TGTGCCAGCAGCAGGGGAGGAGGCAATGAGCAGTTCTTC. Translation gives CASSRGGGNEQFF. Full variable domain (missing parts from reference TRBV7-9 and TRBJ2-1): DTGVSQNPRHKITKRGQNVTFRCDPISEHNRLYWYRQTLGQGPEFLTYFQNEAQLEKSRLLSDRFSAERPKGSFSTLEIQRTEQGDSAMYLCASSRGGGNEQFFGPGTRLTVL.

The CDR3 sequence: CASSLALSGDQETQYF. The CDR3 DNA reads TGTGCCAGCAGCTTAGCGCTCTCAGGGGACCAAGAGACCCAGTACTTC. V is TRBV11-2 and J is TRBJ2-5, with D possibly matching TRBD1 (6 bases). The germline CDR1 and CDR2 sequences are SGHAT and FQNNGV. Trimming took 1 base from V and 0 from J, leaving 12 bases between them. The CDR3 consists of 16 residues.

The chain uses TRBV10-3 and TRBJ2-1, with a tentative D call TRBD1 (5 bases). The germline CDR1 and CDR2 sequences are ENHRY and SYGVKD. The ends were cut back, 3 bases at V and 5 bases at J, with 11 bases in the middle. The CDR3 is 14 residues long. CDR3 nucleotide sequence: TGTGCCATCAGTGAATCAGGGTCGAACAATGAGCAGTTCTTC. It specifies CAISESGSNNEQFF.

The chain employs TRBV19 and TRBJ1-5, with 8 bases aligning to TRBD1. V shed 4 bases and J 4 bases; nucleotides not matched to a gene: 21. The CDR3 extends over 20 amino acids. Germline lookup yields CDR1 LNHDA and CDR2 SQIVND (reference sequence). The CDR3 DNA reads TGTGCCAGTAGTAGGGACAGGCAAATTGGATGGGTTGCTGGAAATCAGCCCCAGCATTTT. It codes for CASSRDRQIGWVAGNQPQHF.

The table lists this clone with a few counts. The chain has TRBV15 and TRBJ2-1; TRBD2 matches at 11 bases. Trimming removed 3 bases from V and 3 bases from J; junction bases left unmatched: 10. The germline V gene has CDR1 LNHNV and CDR2 YYDKDF (reference sequence). The CDR3 length is 18 residues. Written as DNA, the CDR3 is TGTGCCACCAGCAGGACTAGCGGGGACCCCATATTCTACAATGAGCAGTTCTTC. Protein sequence: CATSRTSGDPIFYNEQFF.

This clone is medium-sized in the sample. The V and J genes are TRBV27 and TRBJ2-7, with D possibly called TRBD1 or TRBD2 (5 bases each). The length of the CDR3 is 12 residues. The V gene lost 3 bases and the J gene lost 5 bases, with 8 bases spanning the gap. Per the germline V gene, CDR1 is MNHEY and CDR2 is SMNVEV (reference sequence). The CDR3 DNA sequence: TGTGCCAGCAGTTTTGGGGGTGACGAGCAGTACTTC. It translates to CASSFGGDEQYF.

The V gene is TRBV27, the J gene TRBJ2-1, with 9 bases aligning to TRBD2. The length of the CDR3 is 14 residues. The ends lost 6 bases at V and 6 bases at J; junction bases unmatched: 6. Germline assignment: CDR1 MNHEY and CDR2 SMNVEV (reference sequence). The CDR3 is CASSMGGRANEQFF. The CDR3 bases are TGTGCCAGCAGCATGGGCGGGAGGGCCAATGAGCAGTTCTTC.

The genes are TRBV6-6 and TRBJ2-7, with a tentative D call TRBD1 (6 bases). The CDR3 runs 14 residues. Trimming took 6 bases from V and 5 from J, leaving 17 bases between them. CDR1 is MNHNY, CDR2 SVGAGI, per germline (reference sequence). The CDR3 loop reads CASRPDHYRDEQYF. The CDR3 DNA is TGTGCCAGCAGACCTGACCACTACAGGGACGAGCAGTACTTC.

This clone is medium-sized in the sample. This CDR3 is CASSLAPGQGGDEQYF. The CDR3 coding sequence is TGTGCCAGCAGCTTAGCCCCGGGACAGGGGGGCGACGAGCAGTACTTC. This chain links TRBV7-6 with TRBJ2-7; 11 bases fit TRBD1. J gave up 5 bases and V 0 bases, and 6 bases lay outside the gene matches. CDR1 and CDR2 from the germline V gene are SGHVS and FNYEAQ. This CDR3 comprises 16 residues.

CDR3 bases: TGTGCCAGCAGTGTGTCCTACGAGCAGTACTTC. Amino acids: CASSVSYEQYF. J is TRBJ2-7 and V is TRBV25-1; D is unclear. V was shortened by 4 bases and J by 1 base, with 2 bases between the two germline ends. Per germline, CDR1 MGHDK and CDR2 SYGVNS. The CDR3 contains 11 residues.

This clone was observed a handful of times. The chain employs TRBV7-6 and TRBJ2-7; TRBD2 matches at 7 bases. V lost 5 bases and J lost 3; bases outside the gene matches: 10. Germline lookup yields CDR1 SGHVS and CDR2 FNYEAQ. The CDR3 sequence is 15 residues long. CDR3 nucleotides: TGTGCCAGCAGCCTAGAGGCTAGCGGAGGCTACGAGCAGTACTTC. Amino acid sequence: CASSLEASGGYEQYF.

This clone was counted between two and nine times. V is TRBV29-1 and J is TRBJ2-7; TRBD1 might be the D (6 bases). CDR1 and CDR2 (germline): SQVTM, ANQGSEA. This CDR3 has 13 amino acids. The V end lost 7 bases, the J end lost 1 base, and 14 bases lay between the germline ends. CDR3 sequence (DNA): TGCAGCGGGGGATCAGGACAGTCCTACGAGCAGTACTTC. Residues: CSGGSGQSYEQYF.

This chain connects TRBV4-1 to TRBJ1-5; D not certain. The CDR3 length is 16 residues. The V end was cut by 0 bases, the J end by 1 base, with 10 bases between. Germline assignment: CDR1 MGHRA and CDR2 YSYEKL. The CDR3 sequence: CASSQDRTASNQPQHF. CDR3 DNA sequence: TGCGCCAGCAGCCAAGATAGAACAGCCAGCAATCAGCCCCAGCATTTT.

V gene TRBV6-4 combines with J gene TRBJ2-3; 10 positions agree with TRBD2. This CDR3 spans 16 amino acids. V was clipped by 6 bases and J by 2 bases; unmatched bases: 8. From germline, CDR1 is MRHNA and CDR2 SNTAGT. The CDR3 is CASSILAGANTDTQYF. The DNA of the CDR3 is TGTGCCAGCAGCATTCTAGCGGGGGCGAACACAGATACGCAGTATTTT.

The chain links TRBV5-4 to TRBJ2-2, with D unresolved. CDR1 and CDR2 (germline): SGHNT, YYREEE (reference sequence). Trimming removed 2 bases from V and 5 bases from J, with 4 bases in between. This CDR3 is 12 amino acids long. The CDR3 reads CASSLSTGELFF. Here the CDR3 DNA reads TGTGCCAGCAGCTTAAGTACCGGGGAGCTGTTTTTT. The full variable domain, rest sourced from reference TRBV5-4 and TRBJ2-2, is ETGVTQSPTHLIKTRGQQVTLRCSSQSGHNTVSWYQQALGQGPQFIFQYYREEENGRGNFPPRFSGLQFPNYSSELNVNALELDDSALYLCASSLSTGELFFGEGSRLTVL.

For this clone: The sample carries other DNA sequences with the same CDR3. This chain connects TRBV27 to TRBJ1-1; no clear D. The germline CDR1 and CDR2 sequences are MNHEY and SMNVEV (reference sequence). The CDR3 sequence is 15 residues long. V shed 0 bases and J shed 4 bases, with 12 bases lying between them. The chain's CDR3 is CASSLSPGLGTEAFF. The CDR3 DNA follows: TGTGCCAGCAGTTTATCCCCCGGACTGGGCACTGAAGCTTTCTTT.

The V and J genes are TRBV4-1 and TRBJ1-6, with 8 nucleotides matching TRBD1. This CDR3 is 15 amino acids long. The V gene's germline CDR1 is MGHRA and CDR2 YSYEKL. The J segment lost 6 bases and the V segment lost 5 bases, leaving 6 bases of the junction unmatched. The DNA of the CDR3 is TGCGCCAGCAGCTCGCGACAGGGGACTAATTCACCCCTCCACTTT. The encoded protein is CASSSRQGTNSPLHF.